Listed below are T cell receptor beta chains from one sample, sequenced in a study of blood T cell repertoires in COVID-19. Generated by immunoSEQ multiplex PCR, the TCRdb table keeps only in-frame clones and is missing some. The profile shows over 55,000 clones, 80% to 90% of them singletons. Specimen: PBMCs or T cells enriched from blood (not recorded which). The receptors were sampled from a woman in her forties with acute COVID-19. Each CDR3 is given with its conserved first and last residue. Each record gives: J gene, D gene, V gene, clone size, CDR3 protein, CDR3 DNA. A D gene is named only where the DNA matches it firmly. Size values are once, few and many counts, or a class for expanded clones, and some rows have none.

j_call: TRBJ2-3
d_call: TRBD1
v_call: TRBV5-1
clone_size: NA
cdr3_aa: CASSLGFGTGYTQYF
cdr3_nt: TGCGCCAGCAGCTTGGGATTCGGGACAGGGTATACGCAGTATTTT

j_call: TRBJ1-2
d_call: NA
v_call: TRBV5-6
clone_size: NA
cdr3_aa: CASSLRQRTNYGYTF
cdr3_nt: TGTGCCAGCAGCTTGCGTCAGCGAACTAACTATGGCTACACCTTC

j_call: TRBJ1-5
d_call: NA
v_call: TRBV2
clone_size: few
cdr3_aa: CASSVRGSNQPQHF
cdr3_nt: TGTGCCAGCAGTGTTCGAGGTAGCAATCAGCCCCAGCATTTT

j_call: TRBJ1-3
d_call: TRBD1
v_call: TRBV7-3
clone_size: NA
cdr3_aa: CASSPSSPSDRVGNTIYF
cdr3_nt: TGTGCCAGCAGCCCATCATCCCCCTCGGACAGGGTTGGAAACACCATATATTTT

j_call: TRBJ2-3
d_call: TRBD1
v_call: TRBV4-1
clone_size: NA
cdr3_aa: CASSRDRGGTDTQYF
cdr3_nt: TGCGCCAGCAGCCGGGACAGGGGAGGAACAGATACGCAGTATTTT

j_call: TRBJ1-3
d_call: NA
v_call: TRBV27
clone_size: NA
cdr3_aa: CASSFKAQGFAGNTIYF
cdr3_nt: TGTGCCAGCAGTTTTAAAGCCCAGGGTTTTGCTGGAAACACCATATATTTT

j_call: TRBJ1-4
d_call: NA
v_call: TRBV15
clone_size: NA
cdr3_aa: CATSRDPGGWEKLFF
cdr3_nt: TGTGCCACCAGCAGAGATCCTGGAGGGTGGGAAAAACTGTTTTTT

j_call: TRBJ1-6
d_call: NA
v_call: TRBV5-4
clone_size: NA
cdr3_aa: CASSYARGSYNSPLHF
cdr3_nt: TGTGCCAGCAGCTACGCACGGGGCTCCTATAATTCACCCCTCCACTTT

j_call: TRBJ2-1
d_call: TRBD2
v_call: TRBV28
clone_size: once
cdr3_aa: CASSHTSGRMGNEQFF
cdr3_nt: TGTGCCAGCAGCCATACTAGCGGGAGGATGGGGAATGAGCAGTTCTTC

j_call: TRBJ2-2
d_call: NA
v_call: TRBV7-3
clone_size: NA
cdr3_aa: CASSRDSPTGELFF
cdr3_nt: TGTGCCAGCAGCAGGGACTCACCCACCGGGGAGCTGTTTTTT

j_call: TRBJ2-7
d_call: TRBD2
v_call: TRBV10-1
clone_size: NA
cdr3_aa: CASSALAGREQYF
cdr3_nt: TGCGCCAGCAGTGCCCTAGCGGGACGGGAGCAGTACTTC

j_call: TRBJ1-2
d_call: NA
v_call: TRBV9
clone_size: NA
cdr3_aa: CASSGSERANYGYTF
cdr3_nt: TGTGCCAGCAGCGGCTCCGAGAGGGCGAACTATGGCTACACCTTC

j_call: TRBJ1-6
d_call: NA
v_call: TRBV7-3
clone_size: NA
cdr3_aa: CANLLTTRGKEQGDPPLHF
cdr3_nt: TGTGCCAACCTACTTACGACAAGGGGAAAGGAACAAGGGGATCCACCCCTCCACTTT

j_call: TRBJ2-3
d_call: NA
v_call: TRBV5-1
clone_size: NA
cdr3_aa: CASSLALGTSTDTQYF
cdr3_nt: TGCGCCAGCAGCTTGGCCCTGGGCACTAGCACAGATACGCAGTATTTT

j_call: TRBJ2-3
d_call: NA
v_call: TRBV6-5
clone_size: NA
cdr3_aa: CASTFKVQGSDTQYF
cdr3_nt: TGTGCCAGCACCTTCAAGGTCCAGGGGTCCGATACGCAGTATTTT

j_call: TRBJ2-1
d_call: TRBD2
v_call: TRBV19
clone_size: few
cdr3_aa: CASSVTSGFSSYNEQFF
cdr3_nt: TGTGCCAGTAGTGTGACTAGCGGGTTTAGCTCCTACAATGAGCAGTTCTTC

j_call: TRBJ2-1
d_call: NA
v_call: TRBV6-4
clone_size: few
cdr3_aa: CASSDSGGKGYNEQFF
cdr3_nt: TGTGCCAGCAGTGACTCAGGCGGGAAGGGCTACAATGAGCAGTTCTTC

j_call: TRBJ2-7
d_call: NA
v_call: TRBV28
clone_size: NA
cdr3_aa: CASSILGGGESYEQYF
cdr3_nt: TGTGCCAGCAGCATTTTAGGAGGGGGCGAGTCATACGAGCAGTACTTC

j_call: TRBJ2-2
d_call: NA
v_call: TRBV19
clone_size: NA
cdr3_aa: CASRGRGTNTGELFF
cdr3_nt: TGTGCCAGTAGAGGGCGAGGGACGAACACCGGGGAGCTGTTTTTT

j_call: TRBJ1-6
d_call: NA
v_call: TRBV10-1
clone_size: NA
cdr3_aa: CASSNRDRNSPLHF
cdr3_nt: TGCGCCAGCAGTAACAGGGATCGGAATTCACCCCTCCACTTT

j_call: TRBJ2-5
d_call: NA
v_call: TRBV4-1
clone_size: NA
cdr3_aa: CASSQEGVGGSIQETQYF
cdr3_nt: TGCGCCAGCAGCCAAGAAGGAGTAGGCGGCAGTATCCAAGAGACCCAGTACTTC

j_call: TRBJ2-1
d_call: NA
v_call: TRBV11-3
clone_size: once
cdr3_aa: CASSLGPLGEGVRQFF
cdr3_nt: TGTGCCAGCAGCTTAGGACCTCTGGGTGAGGGAGTAAGGCAGTTCTTC

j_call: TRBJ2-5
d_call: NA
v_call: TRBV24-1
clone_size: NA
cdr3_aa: CATRMTGEGETQYF
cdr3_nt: TGTGCCACCAGGATGACAGGGGAGGGAGAGACCCAGTACTTC

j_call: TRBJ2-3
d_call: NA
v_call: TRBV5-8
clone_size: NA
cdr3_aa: CASSFGFADTQYF
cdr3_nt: TGTGCCAGCAGCTTCGGGTTTGCCGATACGCAGTATTTT

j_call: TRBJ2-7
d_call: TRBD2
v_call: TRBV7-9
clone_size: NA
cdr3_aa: CASSQAGELEQYF
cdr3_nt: TGTGCCAGCAGCCAAGCGGGAGAGCTCGAGCAGTACTTC

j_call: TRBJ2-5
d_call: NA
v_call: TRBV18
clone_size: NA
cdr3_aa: CASSPRESETQYF
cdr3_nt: TGTGCCAGCTCACCACGTGAGTCAGAGACCCAGTACTTC

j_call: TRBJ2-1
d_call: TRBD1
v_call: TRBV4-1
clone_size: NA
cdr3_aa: CASSQDPPIGTANNEQFF
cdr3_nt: TGCGCCAGCAGCCAAGACCCCCCGATTGGGACAGCTAACAATGAGCAGTTCTTC

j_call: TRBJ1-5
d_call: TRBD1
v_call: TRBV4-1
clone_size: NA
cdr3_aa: CASSQTTGPYNQPQHF
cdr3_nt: TGCGCCAGCAGCCAGACGACAGGGCCCTACAATCAGCCCCAGCATTTT

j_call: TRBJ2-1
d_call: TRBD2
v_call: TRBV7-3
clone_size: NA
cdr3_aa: CASSLTRTSGKDEQFF
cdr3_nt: TGTGCCAGCAGCTTAACACGGACTAGCGGGAAGGATGAGCAGTTCTTC

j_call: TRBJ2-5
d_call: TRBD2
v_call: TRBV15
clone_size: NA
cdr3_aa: CATSRLAGGGETQYF
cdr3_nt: TGTGCCACCAGCAGACTAGCGGGGGGCGGAGAGACCCAGTACTTC

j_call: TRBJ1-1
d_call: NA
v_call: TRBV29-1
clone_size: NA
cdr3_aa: CSVGLQQDTEAFF
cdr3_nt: TGCAGCGTTGGACTCCAACAGGACACTGAAGCTTTCTTT

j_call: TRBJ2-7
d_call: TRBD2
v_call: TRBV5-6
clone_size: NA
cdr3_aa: CASSWESGTGSYEQYF
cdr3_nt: TGTGCCAGCAGCTGGGAAAGCGGGACCGGTTCCTACGAGCAGTACTTC

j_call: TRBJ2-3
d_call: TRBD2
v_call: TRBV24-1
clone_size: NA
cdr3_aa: CATSDLSSGTTDTQYF
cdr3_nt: TGTGCCACCAGTGACCTCTCTAGCGGAACCACAGATACGCAGTATTTT

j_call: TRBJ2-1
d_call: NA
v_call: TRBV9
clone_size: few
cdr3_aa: CASSANNEQFF
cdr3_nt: TGTGCCAGCAGCGCCAACAATGAGCAGTTCTTC

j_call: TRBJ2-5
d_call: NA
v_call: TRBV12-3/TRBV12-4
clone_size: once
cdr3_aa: CASSPSETQYF
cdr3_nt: TGTGCCAGCAGCCCTTCAGAGACCCAGTACTTC

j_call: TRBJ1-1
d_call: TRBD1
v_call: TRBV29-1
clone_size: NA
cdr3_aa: CSVYLRQGGDTEAFF
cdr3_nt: TGCAGCGTTTACCTTCGACAGGGCGGGGACACTGAAGCTTTCTTT

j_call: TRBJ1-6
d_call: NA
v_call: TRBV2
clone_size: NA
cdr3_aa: CASKLNNSPLHF
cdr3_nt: TGTGCCAGCAAGCTGAATAATTCACCCCTCCACTTT

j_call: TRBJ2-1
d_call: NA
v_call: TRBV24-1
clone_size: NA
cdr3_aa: CATSDLGLGGGRDEQFF
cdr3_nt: TGTGCCACCAGTGATTTGGGGTTGGGGGGAGGCCGGGATGAGCAGTTCTTC

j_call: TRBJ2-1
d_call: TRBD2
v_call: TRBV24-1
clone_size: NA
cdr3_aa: CATSFTTSGSLNEQFF
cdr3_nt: TGTGCCACCAGCTTCACTACTAGCGGGAGTTTGAATGAGCAGTTCTTC

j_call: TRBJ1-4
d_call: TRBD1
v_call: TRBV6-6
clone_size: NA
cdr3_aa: CASSDRGTGSNEKLFF
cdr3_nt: TGTGCCAGCAGCGACAGGGGGACTGGTTCTAATGAAAAACTGTTTTTT

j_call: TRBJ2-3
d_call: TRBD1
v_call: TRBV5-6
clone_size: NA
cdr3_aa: CASSLDRGGGDTQYF
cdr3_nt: TGTGCCAGCAGCCTTGACAGGGGAGGTGGGGATACGCAGTATTTT

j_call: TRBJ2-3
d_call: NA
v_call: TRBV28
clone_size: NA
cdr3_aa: CASSPPSGGADTQYF
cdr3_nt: TGTGCCAGCAGTCCCCCTTCCGGAGGAGCAGATACGCAGTATTTT

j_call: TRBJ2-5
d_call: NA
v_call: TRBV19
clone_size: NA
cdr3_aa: CASSIDLLFRTQYF
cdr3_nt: TGTGCCAGTAGTATAGATCTACTGTTTAGGACCCAGTACTTC

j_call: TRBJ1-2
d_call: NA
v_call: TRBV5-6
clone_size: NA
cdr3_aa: CASSSTGRNTF
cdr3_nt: TGTGCCAGCAGCTCGACCGGGAGAAACACCTTC

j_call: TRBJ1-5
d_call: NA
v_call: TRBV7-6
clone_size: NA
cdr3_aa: CASSRDRGNQPQHF
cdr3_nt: TGTGCCAGCAGCCGAGACAGAGGCAATCAGCCCCAGCATTTT

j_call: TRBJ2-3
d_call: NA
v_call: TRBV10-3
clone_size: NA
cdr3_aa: CATVDTTEDTQYF
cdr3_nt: TGTGCCACCGTGGACACGACCGAAGATACGCAGTATTTT

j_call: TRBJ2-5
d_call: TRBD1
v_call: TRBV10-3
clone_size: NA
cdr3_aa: CAIGQERETQYF
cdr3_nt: TGTGCCATCGGACAGGAACGTGAGACCCAGTACTTC

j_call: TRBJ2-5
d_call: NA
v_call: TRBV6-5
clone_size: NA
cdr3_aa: CASTLDLAVVQTQYF
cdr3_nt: TGTGCCAGCACTCTAGACTTAGCGGTGGTGCAGACCCAGTACTTC

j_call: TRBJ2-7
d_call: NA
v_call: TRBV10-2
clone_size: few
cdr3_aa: CASSEFTQVPNSYEQYF
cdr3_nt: TGCGCCAGCAGTGAGTTTACCCAGGTACCCAACTCCTACGAGCAGTACTTC

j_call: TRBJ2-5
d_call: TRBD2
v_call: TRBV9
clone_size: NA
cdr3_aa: CASSDDSGAPQETQYF
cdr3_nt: TGTGCCAGCAGCGACGACAGCGGGGCCCCCCAAGAGACCCAGTACTTC

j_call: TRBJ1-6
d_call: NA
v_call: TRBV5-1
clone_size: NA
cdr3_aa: CASSLGTEYNSPLHF
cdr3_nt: TGCGCCAGCAGCTTGGGGACAGAATATAATTCACCCCTCCACTTT

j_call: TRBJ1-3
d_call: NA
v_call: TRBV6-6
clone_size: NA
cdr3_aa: CASSKIIDSSGNTIYF
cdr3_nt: TGTGCCAGCAGCAAGATTATCGACAGCTCTGGAAACACCATATATTTT

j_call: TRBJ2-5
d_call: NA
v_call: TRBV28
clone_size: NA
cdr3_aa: CASSSVLQETQYF
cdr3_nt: TGTGCCAGCAGTTCGGTCTTACAAGAGACCCAGTACTTC

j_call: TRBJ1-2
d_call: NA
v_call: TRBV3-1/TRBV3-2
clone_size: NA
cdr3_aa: CASSQEGGGGGYTF
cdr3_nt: TGTGCCAGCAGCCAAGAAGGGGGGGGTGGTGGCTACACCTTC